This T cell receptor beta chain originates from a study of blood T cell repertoires in COVID-19. Assay: immunoSEQ multiplex PCR; the TCRdb copy retains only in-frame clones and omits some. The sample carries under 200,000 clones, roughly 84% recorded once. Germline V gene lookup returns CDR1 MNHEY and CDR2 SMNVEV (reference sequence). This CDR3 region has 14 residues. The V gene lost 0 bases and the J gene lost 6 bases, with 11 bases spanning the gap. This clone was detected a few times. The source material was peripheral blood. The rearrangement links TRBV27 to TRBJ1-2, with D possibly matching TRBD1 (5 bases). This receptor was identified in a man younger than 30 with active or convalescent COVID-19. The CDR3 loop is CASSLSSQGHGYTF. In DNA, the CDR3 is TGTGCCAGCAGTTTATCGTCCCAGGGCCATGGCTACACCTTC.